The 28 T cell receptor beta chains below were found in one sample sequenced in a study of blood T cell repertoires in COVID-19. The data were produced by immunoSEQ multiplex PCR, yet TCRdb's version contains in-frame clones alone and is incomplete. The data show roughly 100,000 clones, with about 85% seen just once and around a quarter held by the top ten. Sample: peripheral blood. These receptors were obtained from an older man with active or convalescent COVID-19.

This clone is medium-sized in the sample. CDR3 residues: CASSLGLGVRTEAFF. CDR3 sequence (DNA): TGTGCCAGCAGCTTAGGACTGGGAGTAAGGACTGAAGCTTTCTTT. The genes are TRBV11-2 and TRBJ1-1; D is undetermined. V was cut by 1 base and J by 5 bases, with 14 bases left in between. Per the germline V gene, CDR1 is SGHAT and CDR2 is FQNNGV. This CDR3 is built from 15 residues.

Here the CDR3 reads CAISDSGRGVDEQYF. In DNA form, the CDR3 reads TGTGCCATCAGTGACTCCGGCAGGGGAGTGGACGAGCAGTACTTC. The chain is built from TRBV10-3 and TRBJ2-7, with D perhaps matching TRBD1 (6 bases). Trimming shortened V by 3 bases and J by 5 bases, and 17 bases separated the two germline ends. Germline values: CDR1 ENHRY, CDR2 SYGVKD. The length of the CDR3 is 15 residues.

The chain recombines TRBV5-1 with TRBJ2-1; TRBD2 aligns across 9 bases. Germline V gives CDR1 SGHRS, CDR2 YFSETQ. V was pared by 4 bases and J by 6 bases, with 11 bases of the junction left unmatched. The CDR3 loop spans 16 amino acids. Written as DNA, the CDR3 is TGCGCCAGCAGCGGTTTAGCGGGGGTTCCCTCCAATGAGCAGTTCTTC. This encodes CASSGLAGVPSNEQFF.

V gene TRBV18 combines with J gene TRBJ1-2, with a weak D call TRBD1 (5 bases). Germline V gene lookup returns CDR1 KGHSH and CDR2 LQKENI. The CDR3 covers 13 residues. Deletions cut 3 bases from V and 3 bases from J, with 8 bases between. CDR3 amino acids: CASSPTDDYGYTF. As DNA, the CDR3 is TGTGCCAGCTCACCGACAGATGACTATGGCTACACCTTC.

The CDR3 loop reads CSVEGRRLETQYF. The CDR3 region has the DNA TGCAGCGTTGAAGGGCGGAGGTTGGAGACCCAGTACTTC. This chain connects TRBV29-1 to TRBJ2-5; TRBD2 is a possible D gene (5 bases). This CDR3 comprises 13 residues. The ends were cut back, 1 base at V and 5 bases at J, with 11 bases in the middle. Per the germline V gene, CDR1 is SQVTM and CDR2 is ANQGSEA. Full variable domain (remainder filled in from reference TRBV29-1 and TRBJ2-5): SAVISQKPSRDICQRGTSLTIQCQVDSQVTMMFWYRQQPGQSLTLIATANQGSEATYESGFVIDKFPISRPNLTFSTLTVSNMSPEDSSIYLCSVEGRRLETQYFGPGTRLLVL.

This clone has only one observation. The rearrangement links TRBV2 to TRBJ1-2; tentative D call: TRBD1 (6 bases). Per germline, CDR1 SNHLY and CDR2 FYNNEI. This CDR3 has 16 residues. V lost 1 base, J lost 0 bases, and 12 bases lay in between. The CDR3 is CASSEEGGAANYGYTF. The CDR3, as DNA: TGTGCCAGCAGTGAAGAAGGGGGGGCGGCTAACTATGGCTACACCTTC.

The chain is built from TRBV27 and TRBJ2-1; a weak D match, TRBD2 (5 bases). The germline V gene encodes CDR1 MNHEY and CDR2 SMNVEV (reference sequence). The V end lost 3 bases, the J end lost 5 bases, and 20 bases lay between the germline ends. The CDR3 length is 17 residues. The CDR3 loop reads CASSLMVTGLQNNEQFF. In DNA, the CDR3 is TGTGCCAGCAGTTTGATGGTTACGGGGTTACAGAACAATGAGCAGTTCTTC.

This clone has just a few counts. The chain employs TRBV10-3 and TRBJ2-7; D is possibly TRBD1 (6 bases). V gave up 6 bases and J gave up 4 bases, with 16 bases separating them. Per the germline V gene, CDR1 is ENHRY and CDR2 is SYGVKD. CDR3 length: 14 residues. CDR3 DNA: TGTGCCATCAGCGATCCGGACAGAAAATACGAGCAGTACTTC. It encodes CAISDPDRKYEQYF.

This chain uses TRBV7-8 with TRBJ1-2, with 7 bases aligning to TRBD1. The V segment lost 1 base and the J segment 8 bases; nucleotides outside the gene matches: 4. The CDR3 loop spans 13 amino acids. Germline lookup yields CDR1 SGHVS and CDR2 FQNEAQ. The CDR3 loop is CASSLVRGQGYTF. CDR3 DNA: TGTGCCAGCAGCTTAGTGAGGGGGCAAGGCTACACCTTC.

The CDR3 reads CSVGDSFWHTEAFF. The CDR3 DNA reads as TGCAGCGTAGGGGACAGCTTTTGGCACACTGAAGCTTTCTTT. The chain couples TRBV29-1 to TRBJ1-1, with 7 bases aligning to TRBD1. The CDR3 totals 14 residues. From germline, CDR1 is SQVTM and CDR2 ANQGSEA. With V trimmed by 6 bases and J by 3 bases, 10 bases remained unmatched.

V gene TRBV19 combines with J gene TRBJ2-1, with D possibly TRBD2 on 5 matching bases. Germline CDR1 is LNHDA and CDR2 is SQIVND (reference sequence). There are 16 residues in the CDR3. V dropped 4 bases and J dropped 0 bases, with 13 bases sitting between them. CDR3 residues: CASSKVGRSSYNEQFF. In DNA, the CDR3 is TGTGCCAGTAGTAAGGTAGGGAGAAGCTCCTACAATGAGCAGTTCTTC. Drawing the rest from reference TRBV19 and TRBJ2-1, the complete variable domain is DGGITQSPKYLFRKEGQNVTLSCEQNLNHDAMYWYRQDPGQGLRLIYYSQIVNDFQKGDIAEGYSVSREKKESFPLTVTSAQKNPTAFYLCASSKVGRSSYNEQFFGPGTRLTVL.

This rearrangement joins TRBV15 to TRBJ2-3; 12 bases are shared with TRBD2. The CDR3 extends over 17 amino acids. V lost 3 bases and J lost 4; bases outside the gene matches: 8. CDR1 is LNHNV, CDR2 YYDKDF, per germline (reference sequence). As DNA, the CDR3 is TGTGCCACCAGCAGCGGACTAGCGGGATATCGGCCAGATACGCAGTATTTT. Residues: CATSSGLAGYRPDTQYF. Drawing the rest from reference TRBV15 and TRBJ2-3, the complete variable domain is DAMVIQNPRYQVTQFGKPVTLSCSQTLNHNVMYWYQQKSSQAPKLLFHYYDKDFNNEADTPDNFQSRRPNTSFCFLDIRSPGLGDTAMYLCATSSGLAGYRPDTQYFGPGTRLTVL.

The CDR3 bases are TGTGCCAGCAGCGCCGCCCGCCTCGGGGAGACCCAGTACTTC. This sequence encodes CASSAARLGETQYF. This sequence joins TRBV5-4 and TRBJ2-5; D is undetermined. The V end lost 4 bases, the J end lost 5 bases, and 15 bases lay between the germline ends. Germline CDR1 reads SGHNT; CDR2 reads YYREEE (reference sequence). The CDR3 covers 14 residues.

The count of this clone is one. The chain is built from TRBV5-1 and TRBJ1-3; a weak D match, TRBD1 (6 bases). This CDR3 spans 14 amino acids. The germline gives CDR1 SGHRS, CDR2 YFSETQ. The V and J ends lost 4 bases and 3 bases respectively, with 11 bases between them. The chain's CDR3 is CASSPGQDGNTIYF. CDR3 nucleotide sequence: TGCGCCAGCAGCCCGGGACAAGATGGAAACACCATATATTTT.

The rearrangement joins TRBV28 to TRBJ2-1; 8 nucleotides match TRBD1. This CDR3 comprises 13 residues. The V gene end was trimmed by 10 bases and the J gene end by 5 bases; junction bases not matched to a gene: 7. From germline, CDR1 is MDHEN and CDR2 SYDVKM. CDR3 sequence reads: CATLDRADNEQFF. The CDR3 DNA reads TGTGCCACCCTGGACAGGGCTGACAATGAGCAGTTCTTC. The variable domain in full, completed from reference TRBV28 and TRBJ2-1, reads DVKVTQSSRYLVKRTGEKVFLECVQDMDHENMFWYRQDPGLGLRLIYFSYDVKMKEKGDIPEGYSVSREKKERFSLILESASTNQTSMYLCATLDRADNEQFFGPGTRLTVL.

This clone was observed a single time. This rearrangement joins TRBV6-5 to TRBJ1-5; TRBD1 matches 9 bases. This CDR3 has 15 amino acids. The germline CDR1 and CDR2 sequences are MNHEY and SVGAGI. Trimming took 6 bases from V and 0 from J; bases not matched to a gene: 3. CDR3 in DNA: TGTGCCAGCAGCATGGACAGGGGTAGCAATCAGCCCCAGCATTTT. Protein product: CASSMDRGSNQPQHF.

The genes are TRBV20-1 and TRBJ2-2; D is ambiguous. CDR1 and CDR2 from the germline V gene are DFQATT and SNEGSKA (reference sequence). CDR3 size: 13 residues. Trimming pared 3 bases from V and 0 bases from J, leaving 5 bases between. The CDR3 sequence: CSASITNTGELFF. CDR3 bases: TGCAGTGCTAGTATTACGAACACCGGGGAGCTGTTTTTT.

The rearrangement links TRBV5-6 to TRBJ1-2; 10 positions match TRBD1. The CDR3 has 15 residues. V shed 4 bases, J shed 5 bases, and the junction held 8 bases outside the gene matches. The V gene's germline CDR1 is SGHDT and CDR2 YYEEEE. The CDR3 is CASSPGTGALYGYTF. In nucleotides, the CDR3 is TGTGCCAGCAGCCCCGGGACAGGGGCTCTTTATGGCTACACCTTC.

The chain is built from TRBV9 and TRBJ2-1, with 8 bases fitting TRBD1. The germline CDR1 and CDR2 sequences are SGDLS and YYNGEE. The CDR3 runs to 15 residues. V shed 3 bases, J shed 4 bases, and the junction held 6 bases outside the gene matches. The DNA of the CDR3 is TGTGCCAGCAGCGCCGACAGGGGCCCGTACAATGAGCAGTTCTTC. This sequence encodes CASSADRGPYNEQFF.

As regards this clone: One junction end does not reproduce the germline sequence, and a read error may be involved. The chain has TRBV10-3 and TRBJ2-1; 7 bases match TRBD2. Germline CDR1 reads ENHRY; CDR2 reads SYGVKD. The CDR3 has 12 residues. This CDR3 reads CAISEPRAGTIF. Written as DNA, the CDR3 is TGTGCCATCAGTGAGCCTAGGGCAGGGACTATCTTC.

The J gene is TRBJ1-4, the V gene TRBV7-9; D is ambiguous. Per the germline V gene, CDR1 is SEHNR and CDR2 is FQNEAQ (reference sequence). Trimming removed 3 bases at V and 1 base at J, with 6 bases between. This CDR3 is built from 14 residues. This chain's CDR3 is CASSFGETNEKLFF. DNA of the CDR3: TGTGCCAGCAGCTTCGGGGAAACTAATGAAAAACTGTTTTTT.

This clone was observed a few times. V usage is TRBV11-1 and J usage is TRBJ2-2; 8 nucleotides agree with TRBD1. Germline values: CDR1 SGHAT, CDR2 FQDESV (reference sequence). This CDR3 spans 16 amino acids. V was clipped by 5 bases and J by 2 bases; unmatched bases: 7. The CDR3 spells CASSPTGEPNTGELFF. CDR3 in DNA: TGTGCCAGCAGCCCGACAGGGGAACCAAACACCGGGGAGCTGTTTTTT.

V gene TRBV28 combines with J gene TRBJ1-5; D perhaps matches TRBD1 (6 bases). The CDR3 loop spans 15 amino acids. Germline V gene sequence: CDR1 MDHEN, CDR2 SYDVKM. V was cut by 3 bases and J by 5 bases, with 14 bases left in between. CDR3 nucleotides: TGTGCCAGCAGTTTGGTGGGGACAATCCATCAGCCCCAGCATTTT. Its translation: CASSLVGTIHQPQHF. The full variable domain, its missing parts supplied by reference TRBV28 and TRBJ1-5, is DVKVTQSSRYLVKRTGEKVFLECVQDMDHENMFWYRQDPGLGLRLIYFSYDVKMKEKGDIPEGYSVSREKKERFSLILESASTNQTSMYLCASSLVGTIHQPQHFGDGTRLSIL.

This chain links TRBV6-5 with TRBJ1-5; no reliable D call. From germline, CDR1 is MNHEY and CDR2 SVGAGI. The CDR3 totals 13 residues. V lost 5 bases, J lost 0 bases, and 5 bases lay in between. The CDR3 is CASSRYSNQPQHF. The CDR3, as DNA: TGTGCCAGCAGTCGCTATAGCAATCAGCCCCAGCATTTT.

This clone was recorded once. The chain couples TRBV5-1 to TRBJ2-4, with 9 bases matching TRBD1. The CDR3 consists of 16 residues. Germline-derived CDR1 and CDR2 are SGHRS and YFSETQ. V gave up 4 bases and J gave up 3 bases; unmatched junction bases: 8. The CDR3 nucleotides are TGCGCCAGCAGCGATGGGACAGGGAGTGGCAAAAACATTCAGTACTTC. Its translation: CASSDGTGSGKNIQYF.

J is TRBJ2-3 and V is TRBV18; D is perhaps TRBD1 (8 bases). The germline CDR1 and CDR2 sequences are KGHSH and LQKENI. The CDR3 is 16 amino acids. The germline V and J ends were trimmed by 6 bases and 1 base, with 17 bases remaining between them. CDR3 nucleotide sequence: TGTGCCAGCTCCCCCCAGCGGGGACAGGGCACAGATACGCAGTATTTT. Encoded protein: CASSPQRGQGTDTQYF.

The chain is built from TRBV6-6 and TRBJ1-1, with TRBD1 matching 9 bases. This CDR3 comprises 13 residues. Germline CDR1 reads MNHNY; CDR2 reads SVGAGI (reference sequence). Trimming removed 6 bases from V and 7 bases from J; junction bases left unmatched: 6. The CDR3 region has the DNA TGTGCCAGCAGCCAGGGGACAGGGAATGAAGCTTTCTTT. This sequence encodes CASSQGTGNEAFF.

The chain couples TRBV19 to TRBJ2-3, with 7 bases identical to TRBD2. The germline CDR1 and CDR2 sequences are LNHDA and SQIVND (reference sequence). The ends lost 9 bases at V and 2 bases at J; junction bases unmatched: 5. The CDR3 runs to 13 residues. CDR3 protein: CASHGDYTDTQYF. The DNA for the CDR3 is TGTGCCAGCCACGGGGACTACACAGATACGCAGTATTTT.